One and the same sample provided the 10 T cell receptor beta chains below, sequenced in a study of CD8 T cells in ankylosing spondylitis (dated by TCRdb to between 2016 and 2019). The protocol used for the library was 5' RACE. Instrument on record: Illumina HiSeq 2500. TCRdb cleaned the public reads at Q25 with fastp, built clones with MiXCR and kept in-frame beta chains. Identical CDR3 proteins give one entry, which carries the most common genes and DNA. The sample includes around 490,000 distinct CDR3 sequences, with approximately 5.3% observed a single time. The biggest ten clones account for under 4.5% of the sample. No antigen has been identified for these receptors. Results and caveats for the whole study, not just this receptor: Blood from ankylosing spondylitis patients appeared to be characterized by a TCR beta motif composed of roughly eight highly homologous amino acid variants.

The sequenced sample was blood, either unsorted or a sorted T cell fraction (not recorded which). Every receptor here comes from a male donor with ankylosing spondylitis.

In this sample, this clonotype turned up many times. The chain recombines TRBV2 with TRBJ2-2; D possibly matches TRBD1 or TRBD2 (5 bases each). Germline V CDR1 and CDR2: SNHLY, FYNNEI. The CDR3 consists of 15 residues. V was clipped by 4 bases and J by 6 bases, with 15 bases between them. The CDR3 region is CASSAEGNPPGELFF. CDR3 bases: TGTGCCAGCAGTGCCGAGGGGAACCCACCCGGGGAGCTGTTTTTT.

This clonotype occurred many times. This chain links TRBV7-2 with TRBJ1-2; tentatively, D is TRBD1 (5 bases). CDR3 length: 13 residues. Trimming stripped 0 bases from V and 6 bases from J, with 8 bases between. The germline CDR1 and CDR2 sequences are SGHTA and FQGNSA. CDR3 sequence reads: CASSLAAGHGYTF. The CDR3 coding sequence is TGTGCCAGCAGCTTAGCGGCAGGGCATGGCTACACCTTC.

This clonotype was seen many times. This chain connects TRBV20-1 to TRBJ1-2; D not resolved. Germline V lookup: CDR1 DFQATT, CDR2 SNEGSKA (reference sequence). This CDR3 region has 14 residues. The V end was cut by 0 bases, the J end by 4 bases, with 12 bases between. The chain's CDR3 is CSARDPGYSYGYTF. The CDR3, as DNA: TGCAGTGCTAGAGATCCGGGGTATAGCTATGGCTACACCTTC.

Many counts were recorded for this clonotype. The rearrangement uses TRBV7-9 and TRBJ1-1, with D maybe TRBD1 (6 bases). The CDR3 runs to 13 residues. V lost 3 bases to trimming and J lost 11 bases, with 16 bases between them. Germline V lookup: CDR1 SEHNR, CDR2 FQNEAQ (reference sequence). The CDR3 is CASSLLGTPYAFF. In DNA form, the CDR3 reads TGTGCCAGCAGCTTGCTCGGGACACCGTACGCTTTCTTT.

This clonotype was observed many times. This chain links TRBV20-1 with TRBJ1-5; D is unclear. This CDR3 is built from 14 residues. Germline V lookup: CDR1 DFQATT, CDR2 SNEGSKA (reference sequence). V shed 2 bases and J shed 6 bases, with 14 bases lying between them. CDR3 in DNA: TGCAGTGCTAGAACCCGGGGAGAAGGTCAGCCCCAGCATTTT. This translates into CSARTRGEGQPQHF.

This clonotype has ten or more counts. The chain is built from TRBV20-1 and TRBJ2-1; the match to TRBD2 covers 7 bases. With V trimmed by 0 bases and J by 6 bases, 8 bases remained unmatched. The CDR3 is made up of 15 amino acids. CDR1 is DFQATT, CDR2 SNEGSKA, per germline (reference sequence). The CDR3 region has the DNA TGCAGTGCTAGAGACGGGAGGTCCCAGGGCAATGAGCAGTTCTTC. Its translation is CSARDGRSQGNEQFF.

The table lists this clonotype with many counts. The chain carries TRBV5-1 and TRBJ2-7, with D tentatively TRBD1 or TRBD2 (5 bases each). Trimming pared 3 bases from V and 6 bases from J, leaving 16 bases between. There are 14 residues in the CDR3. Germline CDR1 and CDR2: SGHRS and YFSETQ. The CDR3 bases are TGCGCCAGCAGCTCCTTCGACAGCGCGGGCGAGCAGTACTTC. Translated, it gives CASSSFDSAGEQYF.

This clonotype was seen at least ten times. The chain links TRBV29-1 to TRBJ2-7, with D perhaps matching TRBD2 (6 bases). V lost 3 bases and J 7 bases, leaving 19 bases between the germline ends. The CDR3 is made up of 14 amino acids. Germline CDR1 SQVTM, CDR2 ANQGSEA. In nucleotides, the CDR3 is TGCAGCGTTGATACGGGACTCCGCGAGGGAGAGCAGTACTTC. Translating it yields CSVDTGLREGEQYF.

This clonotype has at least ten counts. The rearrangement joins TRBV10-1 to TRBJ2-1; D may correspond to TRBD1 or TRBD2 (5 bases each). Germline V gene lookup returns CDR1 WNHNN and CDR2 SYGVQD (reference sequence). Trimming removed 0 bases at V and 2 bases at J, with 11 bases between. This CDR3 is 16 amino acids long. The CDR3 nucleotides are TGCGCCAGCAGTGAGTCGAAGAGGGGTCCCTACAATGAGCAGTTCTTC. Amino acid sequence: CASSESKRGPYNEQFF.

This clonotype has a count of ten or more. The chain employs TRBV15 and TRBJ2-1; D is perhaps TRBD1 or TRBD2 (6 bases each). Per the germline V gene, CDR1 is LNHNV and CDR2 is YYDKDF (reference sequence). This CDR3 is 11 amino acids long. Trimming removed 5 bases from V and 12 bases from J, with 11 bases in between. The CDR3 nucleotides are TGTGCCACCAGCGTGGAGGGGGGGCAGTTCTTC. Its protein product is CATSVEGGQFF.